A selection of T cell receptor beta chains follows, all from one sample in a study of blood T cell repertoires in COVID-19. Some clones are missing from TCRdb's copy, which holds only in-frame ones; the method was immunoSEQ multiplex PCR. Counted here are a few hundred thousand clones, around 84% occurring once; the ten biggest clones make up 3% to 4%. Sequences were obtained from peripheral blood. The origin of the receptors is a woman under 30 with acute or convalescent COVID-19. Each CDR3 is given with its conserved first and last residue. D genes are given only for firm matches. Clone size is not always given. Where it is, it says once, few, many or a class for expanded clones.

CDR3 DNA: TGTGCCAGCAGCCAAGTGGGTCCAGGGAATAATCAGCCCCAGCATTTT
CDR3 protein: CASSQVGPGNNQPQHF
CDR3 length: 16
D gene: NA
J gene: TRBJ1-5
clone size: NA
V gene: TRBV3-1/TRBV3-2

CDR3 DNA: TGTGCCAGCAGCCCCAGCGTGGCGCCCGCCCATGAGCAGTTCTTC
CDR3 protein: CASSPSVAPAHEQFF
CDR3 length: 15
D gene: NA
J gene: TRBJ2-1
clone size: NA
V gene: TRBV7-8

CDR3 DNA: TGTGCCAGCTCACCACGGAACGGACAGGGGGCCACTGAAGCTTTCTTT
CDR3 protein: CASSPRNGQGATEAFF
CDR3 length: 16
D gene: TRBD1
J gene: TRBJ1-1
clone size: NA
V gene: TRBV18

CDR3 DNA: TGTGCCAGCAGCCTGACGTGGGGGGATGGCGAGCAGTACTTC
CDR3 protein: CASSLTWGDGEQYF
CDR3 length: 14
D gene: NA
J gene: TRBJ2-7
clone size: NA
V gene: TRBV13

CDR3 DNA: TGTGCCAGTAATCCTGGGGGACAGGCCATTTATACAGATACGCAGTATTTT
CDR3 protein: CASNPGGQAIYTDTQYF
CDR3 length: 17
D gene: TRBD1
J gene: TRBJ2-3
clone size: NA
V gene: TRBV19

CDR3 DNA: TGTGCCAGCAGTTACTTGTCCGGGACAGGGCATGAAAAACTGTTTTTT
CDR3 protein: CASSYLSGTGHEKLFF
CDR3 length: 16
D gene: TRBD1
J gene: TRBJ1-4
clone size: NA
V gene: TRBV6-5

CDR3 DNA: TGTGCCAGCAGCTCGGGGGGCGGCAATCAGCCCCAGCATTTT
CDR3 protein: CASSSGGGNQPQHF
CDR3 length: 14
D gene: NA
J gene: TRBJ1-5
clone size: NA
V gene: TRBV5-8

CDR3 DNA: TGTGCCAGCAGTGAAGGGAGCGTGGGACAGGTAAGCAATCAGCCCCAGCATTTT
CDR3 protein: CASSEGSVGQVSNQPQHF
CDR3 length: 18
D gene: TRBD1
J gene: TRBJ1-5
clone size: NA
V gene: TRBV6-1

CDR3 DNA: TGTGCCAGTAGTATGATGGCAGGGAAGACTGGAAACACCATATATTTT
CDR3 protein: CASSMMAGKTGNTIYF
CDR3 length: 16
D gene: NA
J gene: TRBJ1-3
clone size: NA
V gene: TRBV19

CDR3 DNA: TGTGCCAGCAGCGTAGCCTCTAGTGTTTACGTATCAGATACGCAGTATTTT
CDR3 protein: CASSVASSVYVSDTQYF
CDR3 length: 17
D gene: NA
J gene: TRBJ2-3
clone size: NA
V gene: TRBV9

CDR3 DNA: TGTGCCAGCAGTTTCGGGGGGACAGGAGATAACAATGAGCAGTTCTTC
CDR3 protein: CASSFGGTGDNNEQFF
CDR3 length: 16
D gene: NA
J gene: TRBJ2-1
clone size: NA
V gene: TRBV6-2/TRBV6-3

CDR3 DNA: TGTGCCAGCAGCCTTACTAGCGGGAGGAATGAGCAGTTCTTC
CDR3 protein: CASSLTSGRNEQFF
CDR3 length: 14
D gene: TRBD2
J gene: TRBJ2-1
clone size: NA
V gene: TRBV11-2

CDR3 DNA: TGTGCCAGCAGTCCCGAGGGCTATGGCTACACCTTC
CDR3 protein: CASSPEGYGYTF
CDR3 length: 12
D gene: NA
J gene: TRBJ1-2
clone size: NA
V gene: TRBV2

CDR3 DNA: TGTGCCAGCTCACCCGGGACAGGGGGCTCTGGGGCCAACGTCCTGACTTTC
CDR3 protein: CASSPGTGGSGANVLTF
CDR3 length: 17
D gene: TRBD1
J gene: TRBJ2-6
clone size: NA
V gene: TRBV18

CDR3 DNA: TGCGCCAGCAGCCCGGGGGCTAGCGGAAGTCGCACAGATACGCAGTATTTT
CDR3 protein: CASSPGASGSRTDTQYF
CDR3 length: 17
D gene: NA
J gene: TRBJ2-3
clone size: NA
V gene: TRBV5-1

CDR3 DNA: TGTGCCAGCAGCGATCCGGTTCCCGGGGAGCTGTTTTTT
CDR3 protein: CASSDPVPGELFF
CDR3 length: 13
D gene: NA
J gene: TRBJ2-2
clone size: NA
V gene: TRBV7-2

CDR3 DNA: TGTGCCAGCAGCGACAGTAGGGAGACCCAGTACTTC
CDR3 protein: CASSDSRETQYF
CDR3 length: 12
D gene: NA
J gene: TRBJ2-5
clone size: once
V gene: TRBV12-3/TRBV12-4

CDR3 DNA: TGTGCCACCAGCAGATCCTTTCGACGCGGGGAAAAACTGTTTTTT
CDR3 protein: CATSRSFRRGEKLFF
CDR3 length: 15
D gene: NA
J gene: TRBJ1-4
clone size: NA
V gene: TRBV15

CDR3 DNA: TGTGCCAGCAGCTTACTGTTCTCACTAGCGGGCCGCAATGAGCAGTTCTTC
CDR3 protein: CASSLLFSLAGRNEQFF
CDR3 length: 17
D gene: TRBD2
J gene: TRBJ2-1
clone size: NA
V gene: TRBV7-2

CDR3 DNA: TGCGCCAGCAGCAGACAGGCGGGCACTGAAGCTTTCTTT
CDR3 protein: CASSRQAGTEAFF
CDR3 length: 13
D gene: NA
J gene: TRBJ1-1
clone size: NA
V gene: TRBV4-3

CDR3 DNA: TGCGCCAGCAGTGTTTTCGTTCAGTACTTC
CDR3 protein: CASSVFVQYF
CDR3 length: 10
D gene: NA
J gene: TRBJ2-4
clone size: once
V gene: TRBV10-1

CDR3 DNA: TGTGCTAGTGGTTTGGTACGGGTCGGGACGGGTAGCGGTGAGCAGTTCTTC
CDR3 protein: CASGLVRVGTGSGEQFF
CDR3 length: 17
D gene: NA
J gene: TRBJ2-1
clone size: NA
V gene: TRBV12-5

CDR3 DNA: TGCGCCAGCAGACAGGGGTCGGGCGAGCAGTACTTC
CDR3 protein: CASRQGSGEQYF
CDR3 length: 12
D gene: TRBD1
J gene: TRBJ2-7
clone size: NA
V gene: TRBV5-1

CDR3 DNA: TGCGCCAGCAGTCGGCTCCAGGGGGCAAACAATGAGCAGTTCTTC
CDR3 protein: CASSRLQGANNEQFF
CDR3 length: 15
D gene: TRBD1
J gene: TRBJ2-1
clone size: NA
V gene: TRBV5-1

CDR3 DNA: TGTGCCAGCAGTTCCCAGACAGGGATGAACACTGAAGCTTTCTTT
CDR3 protein: CASSSQTGMNTEAFF
CDR3 length: 15
D gene: TRBD1
J gene: TRBJ1-1
clone size: few
V gene: TRBV27

CDR3 DNA: TGTGCCACCAGCCCAGGGCTGCCCCCAGACAATGAGCAGTTCTTC
CDR3 protein: CATSPGLPPDNEQFF
CDR3 length: 15
D gene: NA
J gene: TRBJ2-1
clone size: NA
V gene: TRBV15

CDR3 DNA: TGTGCCAGCAGTTTGGGCAGGGTCTACGAGCAGTACTTC
CDR3 protein: CASSLGRVYEQYF
CDR3 length: 13
D gene: NA
J gene: TRBJ2-7
clone size: NA
V gene: TRBV5-6

CDR3 DNA: TGTGCCAGCAGACAGACAGGGGGAGGCACAGATACGCAGTATTTT
CDR3 protein: CASRQTGGGTDTQYF
CDR3 length: 15
D gene: TRBD1
J gene: TRBJ2-3
clone size: NA
V gene: TRBV11-2

CDR3 DNA: TGTGCCTGGGACCGGGGGACAGCTACCTACGAGCAGTACTTC
CDR3 protein: CAWDRGTATYEQYF
CDR3 length: 14
D gene: NA
J gene: TRBJ2-7
clone size: NA
V gene: TRBV30

CDR3 DNA: TGTGCCAGCACATCGGGACAGATTCCCCAAGAGACCCAGTACTTC
CDR3 protein: CASTSGQIPQETQYF
CDR3 length: 15
D gene: TRBD1
J gene: TRBJ2-5
clone size: NA
V gene: TRBV5-5

CDR3 DNA: TGTGCCAGTAGCCCCGGACTAAGTATAGCCAAAAACATTCAGTACTTC
CDR3 protein: CASSPGLSIAKNIQYF
CDR3 length: 16
D gene: NA
J gene: TRBJ2-4
clone size: once
V gene: TRBV19

CDR3 DNA: TGTGCCAGTACCCTGGCCGCAGGTAATGAGCAGTTCTTC
CDR3 protein: CASTLAAGNEQFF
CDR3 length: 13
D gene: NA
J gene: TRBJ2-1
clone size: NA
V gene: TRBV19

CDR3 DNA: TGTGCCAGCACAGGACAGGGCAACAATGAGCAGTTCTTC
CDR3 protein: CASTGQGNNEQFF
CDR3 length: 13
D gene: TRBD1
J gene: TRBJ2-1
clone size: NA
V gene: TRBV6-5

CDR3 DNA: TGTGCCAGCAGCCGACAGGTCTTAGCCAAAAACATTCAGTACTTC
CDR3 protein: CASSRQVLAKNIQYF
CDR3 length: 15
D gene: NA
J gene: TRBJ2-4
clone size: NA
V gene: TRBV5-6

CDR3 DNA: TGTGCCAGCAGTTACGCCGGGGAAGCCGGGGAGCTGTTTTTT
CDR3 protein: CASSYAGEAGELFF
CDR3 length: 14
D gene: NA
J gene: TRBJ2-2
clone size: NA
V gene: TRBV6-2/TRBV6-3

CDR3 DNA: TGCGCCAGCAGGACCGGACTAGTCAACAATGAGCAGTTCTTC
CDR3 protein: CASRTGLVNNEQFF
CDR3 length: 14
D gene: TRBD2
J gene: TRBJ2-1
clone size: NA
V gene: TRBV10-2

CDR3 DNA: TGTGCCAGCAGTTTATTAAGGGGACAAAATCAGCCCCAGCATTTT
CDR3 protein: CASSLLRGQNQPQHF
CDR3 length: 15
D gene: NA
J gene: TRBJ1-5
clone size: NA
V gene: TRBV28

CDR3 DNA: TGTGCCAGCAGCTTGCTTTCCGCCAGGGTAACCTACGAGCAGTACTTC
CDR3 protein: CASSLLSARVTYEQYF
CDR3 length: 16
D gene: NA
J gene: TRBJ2-7
clone size: NA
V gene: TRBV11-2

CDR3 DNA: TGTGCCAGCAGTTCCCTCTCGGGAGGTATTTACGAGCAGTACTTC
CDR3 protein: CASSSLSGGIYEQYF
CDR3 length: 15
D gene: TRBD2
J gene: TRBJ2-7
clone size: NA
V gene: TRBV27

CDR3 DNA: TGTGCCAGCAGTTTATATCCCACAGAGAGGGCTGGGAATTCACCCCTCCACTTT
CDR3 protein: CASSLYPTERAGNSPLHF
CDR3 length: 18
D gene: NA
J gene: TRBJ1-6
clone size: NA
V gene: TRBV27

CDR3 DNA: TGTGCCACCAGCCGACAGGGGTTTGACGAGCAGTACTTC
CDR3 protein: CATSRQGFDEQYF
CDR3 length: 13
D gene: TRBD1
J gene: TRBJ2-7
clone size: NA
V gene: TRBV24-1

CDR3 DNA: TGTGCCAGCAGGTTAGGGACAGGGACTTTCTTT
CDR3 protein: CASRLGTGTFF
CDR3 length: 11
D gene: TRBD1
J gene: TRBJ1-1
clone size: NA
V gene: TRBV3-1/TRBV3-2

CDR3 DNA: TGCGCCAGCAGCGGGGGACTAGCCCATGAGCAGTTCTTC
CDR3 protein: CASSGGLAHEQFF
CDR3 length: 13
D gene: TRBD2
J gene: TRBJ2-1
clone size: NA
V gene: TRBV5-1

CDR3 DNA: TGTGCCAGCAGTTCCGCGAACACAGATACGCAGTATTTT
CDR3 protein: CASSSANTDTQYF
CDR3 length: 13
D gene: NA
J gene: TRBJ2-3
clone size: NA
V gene: TRBV25-1

CDR3 DNA: TGTGCCAGCAGCCAAGAATCTTCTTCTGGAAACACCATATATTTT
CDR3 protein: CASSQESSSGNTIYF
CDR3 length: 15
D gene: NA
J gene: TRBJ1-3
clone size: NA
V gene: TRBV3-1/TRBV3-2

CDR3 DNA: TGTGCCAGCAGTGACCTGCGACAGGCCCCAGCCCAGTACTTC
CDR3 protein: CASSDLRQAPAQYF
CDR3 length: 14
D gene: NA
J gene: TRBJ2-5
clone size: NA
V gene: TRBV2

CDR3 DNA: TGTGCCAGCAGTTACTCTACAGGAACGAATCAGCCCCAGCATTTT
CDR3 protein: CASSYSTGTNQPQHF
CDR3 length: 15
D gene: NA
J gene: TRBJ1-5
clone size: NA
V gene: TRBV6-5

CDR3 DNA: TGTGCCAGCAGTGTGGGGCAGATGAACACTGAAGCTTTCTTT
CDR3 protein: CASSVGQMNTEAFF
CDR3 length: 14
D gene: NA
J gene: TRBJ1-1
clone size: NA
V gene: TRBV2

CDR3 DNA: TGTGCCAGCAGTCCCGGGACATTCGTCGTCTCCTACGAGCAGTACTTC
CDR3 protein: CASSPGTFVVSYEQYF
CDR3 length: 16
D gene: NA
J gene: TRBJ2-7
clone size: NA
V gene: TRBV28

CDR3 DNA: TGTGCCAGTAGTATCGGTCAGGGGGCTGAAGCTTTCTTT
CDR3 protein: CASSIGQGAEAFF
CDR3 length: 13
D gene: TRBD1
J gene: TRBJ1-1
clone size: NA
V gene: TRBV19

CDR3 DNA: TGTGCCAGCAGTCCCGGGGGTTATGGCTACACCTTC
CDR3 protein: CASSPGGYGYTF
CDR3 length: 12
D gene: NA
J gene: TRBJ1-2
clone size: once
V gene: TRBV6-5

CDR3 DNA: TGTGCCAGCAGGCCCGGGACTAGCATCTACGAGCAGTACTTC
CDR3 protein: CASRPGTSIYEQYF
CDR3 length: 14
D gene: TRBD2
J gene: TRBJ2-7
clone size: NA
V gene: TRBV5-6

CDR3 DNA: TGTGCCAGCAGTCTAGGTTACAATGAGCAGTTCTTC
CDR3 protein: CASSLGYNEQFF
CDR3 length: 12
D gene: NA
J gene: TRBJ2-1
clone size: NA
V gene: TRBV6-2/TRBV6-3